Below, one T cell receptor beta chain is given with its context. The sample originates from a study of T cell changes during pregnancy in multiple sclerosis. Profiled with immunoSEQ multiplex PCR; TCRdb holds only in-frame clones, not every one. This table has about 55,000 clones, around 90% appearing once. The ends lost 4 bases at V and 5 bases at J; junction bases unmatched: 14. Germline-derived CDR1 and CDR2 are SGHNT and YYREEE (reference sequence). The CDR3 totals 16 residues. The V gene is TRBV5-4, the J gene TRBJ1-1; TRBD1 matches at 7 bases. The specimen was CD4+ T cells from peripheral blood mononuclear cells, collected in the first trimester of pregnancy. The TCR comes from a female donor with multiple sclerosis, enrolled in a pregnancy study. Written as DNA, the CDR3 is TGTGCCAGCAGCCCTCCCCGTGAGGGGGCGGGTACTGAAGCTTTCTTT. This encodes CASSPPREGAGTEAFF.